This is a list of T cell receptor beta chains from one sample in a study of blood T cell repertoires in COVID-19. The data were produced by immunoSEQ multiplex PCR, yet TCRdb's version contains in-frame clones alone and is incomplete. This table has 200,000 to 300,000 clones, about four fifths appearing once. Sequenced: peripheral blood. The origin of the receptors is a man aged 30 to 39 who had recovered from COVID-19. Both conserved end residues are part of each CDR3. Each record gives: J gene, D gene, V gene, clone size, CDR3 protein, CDR3 DNA. D genes are given only for firm matches. Size tells how often a clone was seen (once, few, many) or the class of an expanded clone, and some rows leave it out.

TRBJ1-6 | NA | TRBV27 | few | CASSLEARYSPLHF | TGTGCCAGCAGTTTAGAAGCACGGTACTCACCCCTCCACTTT
TRBJ1-6 | NA | TRBV5-4 | NA | CASSLNQAAGSLHF | TGTGCCAGCAGCTTGAATCAAGCAGCGGGGTCCCTCCACTTT
TRBJ1-1 | NA | TRBV19 | NA | CASSIEESYNTEAFF | TGTGCCAGTAGTATAGAAGAGAGTTATAACACTGAAGCTTTCTTT
TRBJ2-5 | TRBD1 | TRBV5-6 | NA | CASSPGARQGWETQYF | TGTGCCAGCAGCCCCGGAGCGCGACAGGGTTGGGAGACCCAGTACTTC
TRBJ2-1 | TRBD2 | TRBV7-3 | NA | CASSPIAGGSYNEQFF | TGTGCCAGCAGCCCAATAGCGGGGGGTTCCTACAATGAGCAGTTCTTC
TRBJ1-1 | NA | TRBV21-1 | NA | CASSKARKVNTEAFF | TGTGCCAGCAGCAAAGCGCGCAAAGTGAACACTGAAGCTTTCTTT
TRBJ2-3 | TRBD2 | TRBV5-1 | NA | CASSPGIIAGDTDTQYF | TGCGCCAGCAGCCCGGGGATAATAGCGGGGGACACAGATACGCAGTATTTT
TRBJ1-2 | NA | TRBV28 | few | CASSLGMAAPNYGYTF | TGTGCCAGCAGCCTGGGCATGGCAGCCCCTAACTATGGCTACACCTTC
TRBJ1-6 | NA | TRBV7-3 | NA | CASSSGLEGSPLHF | TGTGCCAGCAGCTCGGGCCTGGAGGGTTCACCCCTCCACTTT
TRBJ2-1 | TRBD1 | TRBV7-2 | NA | CASSIDRVGVAFF | TGTGCCAGCAGCATAGACAGGGTCGGGGTTGCGTTCTTC
TRBJ1-5 | NA | TRBV9 | NA | CASSVEGSSNQPQHF | TGTGCCAGCAGCGTAGAGGGGTCAAGCAATCAGCCCCAGCATTTT
TRBJ1-1 | NA | TRBV19 | few | CASSMGMGEGSTEAFF | TGTGCCAGTAGTATGGGGATGGGGGAGGGGAGCACTGAAGCTTTCTTT
TRBJ2-3 | NA | TRBV7-9 | NA | CASSPGGHTDTQYF | TGTGCCAGCAGCCCCGGGGGGCACACAGATACGCAGTATTTT
TRBJ1-1 | TRBD1 | TRBV18 | NA | CASSPPGQPEAFF | TGTGCCAGCTCACCACCGGGACAGCCCGAAGCTTTCTTT
TRBJ2-6 | NA | TRBV5-1 | NA | CASSQAGANVLTF | TGCGCCAGCAGCCAGGCCGGGGCCAACGTCCTGACTTTC
TRBJ1-2 | NA | TRBV5-6 | NA | CASSSPPRDQGYTF | TGTGCCAGCAGCTCCCCCCCCCGGGATCAGGGCTACACCTTC
TRBJ2-6 | NA | TRBV6-1 | NA | CASSEQGLVGANVLTF | TGTGCCAGCAGTGAGCAGGGACTGGTTGGGGCCAACGTCCTGACTTTC
TRBJ1-2 | TRBD1 | TRBV4-1 | NA | CASSPTSTGTGYGYTF | TGCGCCAGCAGCCCCACATCGACCGGGACAGGCTATGGCTACACCTTC
TRBJ2-5 | TRBD2 | TRBV7-9 | NA | CASYGGARETQYF | TGTGCCAGCTACGGGGGGGCCCGGGAGACCCAGTACTTC
TRBJ1-4 | NA | TRBV9 | NA | CASSVKEGAGKLFF | TGTGCCAGCAGCGTCAAGGAGGGCGCGGGGAAACTGTTTTTT
TRBJ2-7 | NA | TRBV3-1/TRBV3-2 | few | CASSQNRDSQVRYF | TGTGCCAGCAGCCAAAACCGGGACTCCCAAGTGCGGTACTTC
TRBJ2-5 | NA | TRBV7-9 | NA | CASSLRSDGETQYF | TGTGCCAGCAGCCTAAGGTCCGACGGGGAGACCCAGTACTTC
TRBJ2-2 | NA | TRBV5-1 | NA | CASSSTGGGQDTGELFF | TGCGCCAGCAGCTCGACCGGAGGGGGCCAGGACACCGGGGAGCTGTTTTTT
TRBJ1-2 | NA | TRBV11-2 | NA | CASSSPVEGRYYGYTF | TGTGCCAGCAGTTCACCCGTCGAGGGAAGATACTATGGCTACACCTTC
TRBJ1-2 | NA | TRBV6-4 | NA | CASSGRQPNANGYTF | TGTGCCAGCAGTGGCCGACAGCCGAACGCAAATGGCTACACCTTC
TRBJ2-7 | TRBD1 | TRBV27 | NA | CASSFSRTGEQYF | TGTGCCAGCAGCTTCTCCCGGACAGGGGAGCAGTACTTC
TRBJ1-2 | NA | TRBV5-6 | NA | CASSGLTGFYGYTF | TGTGCCAGCAGCGGCCTGACAGGCTTCTATGGCTACACCTTC
TRBJ2-5 | NA | TRBV10-3 | NA | CAISGQTKQETQYF | TGTGCCATCAGCGGACAAACAAAACAAGAGACCCAGTACTTC
TRBJ2-1 | NA | TRBV15 | once | CATSRGRQIYNEQFF | TGTGCCACCAGCAGAGGCAGGCAAATCTACAATGAGCAGTTCTTC
TRBJ2-1 | NA | TRBV10-3 | NA | CAIRGSSNEQFF | TGTGCCATCCGGGGGTCCTCCAATGAGCAGTTCTTC
TRBJ1-1 | TRBD1 | TRBV28 | NA | CASSLWAGGDTEAFF | TGTGCCAGCAGTTTATGGGCAGGGGGCGACACTGAAGCTTTCTTT
TRBJ1-4 | TRBD1 | TRBV2 | NA | CASRDRGADEKLFF | TGTGCCAGCAGAGACAGGGGGGCGGACGAAAAACTGTTTTTT
TRBJ2-2 | TRBD2 | TRBV19 | NA | CASTRYGSGAGGTGELFF | TGTGCCAGTACCAGATACGGCAGCGGAGCGGGGGGCACCGGGGAGCTGTTTTTT
TRBJ1-2 | NA | TRBV10-3 | NA | CAISDGAFYGYTF | TGTGCCATCAGTGATGGGGCGTTCTATGGCTACACCTTC
TRBJ2-3 | NA | TRBV2 | NA | CASSEGGDTDTQYF | TGTGCCAGCAGTGAAGGGGGGGACACAGATACGCAGTATTTT
TRBJ2-5 | NA | TRBV3-1/TRBV3-2 | NA | CASSQDPAQLGETQYF | TGTGCCAGCAGCCAAGATCCGGCTCAACTCGGGGAGACCCAGTACTTC
TRBJ2-5 | NA | TRBV7-8 | once | CASSFSSQETQYF | TGTGCCAGCAGCTTCTCCAGCCAAGAGACCCAGTACTTC
TRBJ2-7 | NA | TRBV4-1 | NA | CASSPAGEYEQYF | TGCGCCAGCAGCCCCGCAGGGGAATACGAGCAGTACTTC
TRBJ1-3 | NA | TRBV5-1 | few | CASSFQGSGNTIYF | TGCGCCAGCAGCTTTCAGGGCAGCGGAAACACCATATATTTT
TRBJ2-3 | NA | TRBV10-3 | NA | CAITSTTTTDTQYF | TGTGCCATCACTTCCACCACTACCACAGATACGCAGTATTTT
TRBJ2-2 | TRBD2 | TRBV13 | NA | CASRRLAGAGGELFF | TGTGCCAGCAGAAGACTAGCGGGGGCCGGCGGGGAGCTGTTTTTT
TRBJ1-6 | NA | TRBV5-1 | NA | CASSRDGGRDNSPLHF | TGCGCCAGCAGCCGGGACGGGGGGCGCGATAATTCACCCCTCCACTTT
TRBJ1-2 | TRBD1 | TRBV6-1 | NA | CASSEVSRGPDGYTF | TGTGCCAGCAGTGAAGTAAGCAGGGGGCCGGATGGCTACACCTTC
TRBJ1-1 | NA | TRBV5-1 | NA | CASSWTSNTEAFF | TGCGCCAGCAGCTGGACATCGAACACTGAAGCTTTCTTT
TRBJ2-3 | NA | TRBV7-2 | NA | CASSPRASESDTQYF | TGTGCCAGCAGCCCGCGCGCTAGCGAATCAGATACGCAGTATTTT
TRBJ1-1 | TRBD1 | TRBV7-9 | NA | CASSWGQGTEAFF | TGTGCCAGCAGCTGGGGACAGGGTACTGAAGCTTTCTTT
TRBJ2-3 | NA | TRBV9 | NA | CASSVEDTQYF | TGTGCCAGCAGCGTGGAGGATACGCAGTATTTT
TRBJ2-5 | NA | TRBV14 | NA | CASSPAGTLQETQYF | TGTGCCAGCAGCCCCGCCGGGACACTCCAAGAGACCCAGTACTTC
TRBJ1-2 | NA | TRBV14 | NA | CASSSQGGSGYTF | TGTGCCAGCAGCTCACAGGGTGGGTCTGGCTACACCTTC
TRBJ1-1 | NA | TRBV29-1 | NA | CSVAGDATEAFF | TGCAGCGTCGCAGGGGATGCCACTGAAGCTTTCTTT
TRBJ2-5 | TRBD2 | TRBV7-2 | NA | CASSLSEGGGQETQYF | TGTGCCAGCAGCTTAAGTGAGGGCGGGGGGCAAGAGACCCAGTACTTC
TRBJ1-4 | NA | TRBV2 | NA | CASSGEGFEKLFF | TGTGCCAGCAGTGGAGAGGGTTTTGAAAAACTGTTTTTT
TRBJ1-2 | NA | TRBV6-5 | NA | CASAWGGDYNYGYTF | TGTGCCAGCGCCTGGGGGGGGGATTATAACTATGGCTACACCTTC
TRBJ1-6 | NA | TRBV19 | once | CASSIKHRNSPLHF | TGTGCCAGTAGTATAAAACATCGTAATTCACCCCTCCACTTT
TRBJ2-1 | TRBD2 | TRBV10-3 | once | CAISGLAGGLRSYNEQFF | TGTGCCATCAGCGGACTAGCGGGGGGACTCCGCTCCTACAATGAGCAGTTCTTC